These 29 T cell receptor beta chains originate from one sample sequenced in a study of T cell changes during pregnancy in multiple sclerosis. Assay used: immunoSEQ multiplex PCR; TCRdb lists only in-frame clones, some missing. Of over 50,000 clones in the sample, around 89% were seen once. This specimen was peripheral blood, taken in the first trimester of pregnancy. Receptors were obtained from a female donor in good health, enrolled as a control in a pregnancy study.

The rearrangement uses TRBV27 and TRBJ1-2; D is ambiguous. CDR1 is MNHEY, CDR2 SMNVEV, per germline (reference sequence). V was shortened by 3 bases and J by 6 bases, with 14 bases between the two germline ends. This CDR3 comprises 14 residues. For the CDR3, the DNA is TGTGCCAGCAGTTTTAGCGGCCAGAGGCATGGCTACACCTTC. Its protein is CASSFSGQRHGYTF.

The V call is TRBV19, the J call TRBJ1-1, with 8 bases fitting TRBD1. There are 15 residues in the CDR3. Trimming took 3 bases from V and 2 from J; bases not matched to a gene: 5. Germline values: CDR1 LNHDA, CDR2 SQIVND (reference sequence). The CDR3 DNA is TGTGCCAGTAGTATCGACAGGGGACGCAACACTGAAGCTTTCTTT. As protein: CASSIDRGRNTEAFF. The full variable domain, its missing parts supplied by reference TRBV19 and TRBJ1-1, is DGGITQSPKYLFRKEGQNVTLSCEQNLNHDAMYWYRQDPGQGLRLIYYSQIVNDFQKGDIAEGYSVSREKKESFPLTVTSAQKNPTAFYLCASSIDRGRNTEAFFGQGTRLTVV.

This clone was seen a single time. At the DNA level, this CDR3 is encoded by other sequences in the same sample as well. V usage is TRBV9 and J usage is TRBJ1-3; no reliable D call. Trimming removed 2 bases from V and 0 bases from J, with 6 bases in between. This CDR3 has 14 amino acids. Germline CDR1 SGDLS, CDR2 YYNGEE. CDR3 sequence reads: CASSVGSSGNTIYF. In DNA form, the CDR3 reads TGTGCCAGCAGCGTGGGGAGCTCTGGAAACACCATATATTTT.

The V call is TRBV5-4, the J call TRBJ2-5; D unresolved. CDR1 and CDR2 from the germline V gene are SGHNT and YYREEE (reference sequence). V was pared by 0 bases and J by 2 bases, with 8 bases between. This CDR3 has 14 amino acids. DNA of the CDR3: TGTGCCAGCAGCTTGGATCCAGATCAAGAGACCCAGTACTTC. Translating it yields CASSLDPDQETQYF.

This clone was counted a few times. The chain joins TRBV10-3 to TRBJ1-6; possibly TRBD1 for D (5 bases). The CDR3 has 13 residues. Trimming shortened V by 0 bases and J by 11 bases, and 8 bases separated the two germline ends. Per the germline V gene, CDR1 is ENHRY and CDR2 is SYGVKD. CDR3 amino acids: CAISESMGPPLHF. The CDR3, as DNA: TGTGCCATCAGTGAGTCGATGGGGCCACCCCTCCACTTT.

The CDR3 sequence is CAWDRSNEKLFF. For the CDR3, the DNA is TGTGCCTGGGACAGGTCTAATGAAAAACTGTTTTTT. The rearrangement links TRBV30 to TRBJ1-4; maybe TRBD1 (6 bases). CDR3 size: 12 residues. Germline-derived CDR1 and CDR2 are GTSNPN and SVGIG (reference sequence). The V end lost 5 bases, the J end lost 3 bases, and 7 bases lay between the germline ends.

This clone was picked up one time. J is TRBJ1-4 and V is TRBV6-6; D might be TRBD1 (6 bases). Between the trimmed V and J ends, which lost 7 bases and 4 bases, there was a span of 13 bases. Per the germline V gene, CDR1 is MNHNY and CDR2 is SVGAGI (reference sequence). This CDR3 contains 14 residues. This chain's CDR3 is CASTTTGLNEKLFF. The CDR3 DNA follows: TGTGCCAGCACCACAACAGGGCTTAATGAAAAACTGTTTTTT.

The chain carries TRBV4-3 and TRBJ1-1; D unclear. Per germline, CDR1 LGHNA and CDR2 YSLEER. Trimming took 6 bases from V and 1 from J, leaving 12 bases between them. The CDR3 consists of 14 residues. The DNA for the CDR3 is TGCGCCAGCAGTCCTTACCGAGAGAACACTGAAGCTTTCTTT. Encoded protein: CASSPYRENTEAFF.

As for this clone: At the DNA level, this CDR3 is encoded by other sequences in the same sample as well. The chain recombines TRBV25-1 with TRBJ1-3; D is undetermined. In germline, CDR1 is MGHDK, CDR2 SYGVNS. The ends were cut back, 3 bases at V and 0 bases at J, with 12 bases in the middle. The CDR3 is 16 residues long. CDR3 protein: CASSDSGRGSGNTIYF. CDR3 coding DNA: TGTGCCAGCAGTGATTCCGGACGGGGCTCTGGAAACACCATATATTTT. The full variable domain, in which reference TRBV25-1 and TRBJ1-3 provide the parts outside the CDR3, is EADIYQTPRYLVIGTGKKITLECSQTMGHDKMYWYQQDPGMELHLIHYSYGVNSTEKGDLSSESTVSRIRTEHFPLTLESARPSHTSQYLCASSDSGRGSGNTIYFGEGSWLTVV.

This clone has only one observation. CDR3 amino acids: CASNQYRGSYEQYF. The CDR3 DNA reads TGTGCCAGCAACCAATACCGGGGGTCCTACGAGCAGTACTTC. This chain uses TRBV5-6 with TRBJ2-7; D may be TRBD2 (6 bases). The CDR3 has 14 amino acids. V lost 6 bases and J 1 base, leaving 14 bases between the germline ends. The germline gives CDR1 SGHDT, CDR2 YYEEEE.

This clone was seen only once. V usage is TRBV4-3 and J usage is TRBJ2-5, with a tentative D call TRBD2 (7 bases). V gave up 2 bases and J gave up 4 bases, with 11 bases separating them. Germline-derived CDR1 and CDR2 are LGHNA and YSLEER. This CDR3 contains 14 residues. This chain's CDR3 is CASSQMGGPETQYF. DNA of the CDR3: TGCGCCAGCAGCCAAATGGGGGGGCCAGAGACCCAGTACTTC.

The chain carries TRBV9 and TRBJ1-2; the D gene is possibly TRBD1 (6 bases). Trimming cost V 4 bases and J 5 bases, with 21 bases left between them. Germline values: CDR1 SGDLS, CDR2 YYNGEE. This CDR3 is built from 16 residues. Here the CDR3 reads CASSPGEGPPGYGYTF. DNA for the CDR3: TGTGCCAGCAGCCCAGGGGAGGGGCCTCCGGGGTATGGCTACACCTTC.

The gene calls are TRBV13 and TRBJ2-3, with TRBD2 matching 12 bases. The germline CDR1 and CDR2 sequences are PRHDT and FYEKMQ (reference sequence). Trimming cost V 3 bases and J 1 base; bases outside gene matches: 2. This CDR3 has 16 amino acids. The CDR3 sequence is CASSFRLAGGTDTQYF. The CDR3 region has the DNA TGTGCCAGCAGCTTTAGACTAGCGGGGGGCACAGATACGCAGTATTTT.

As DNA, the CDR3 is TGTGCCAGCAGCTTCCAGGGGGCGCGGGGCTACACCTTC. This translates into CASSFQGARGYTF. The chain employs TRBV13 and TRBJ1-2; 8 bases line up with TRBD1. Germline-derived CDR1 and CDR2 are PRHDT and FYEKMQ (reference sequence). Trimming took 3 bases from V and 8 from J; bases not matched to a gene: 5. The CDR3 length is 13 residues.

This sequence joins TRBV25-1 and TRBJ1-2; possibly TRBD1 for D (6 bases). Germline-derived CDR1 and CDR2 are MGHDK and SYGVNS. CDR3 length equals 13 residues. V gave up 8 bases and J gave up 2 bases, with 12 bases separating them. CDR3 sequence: CASSGTGNYGYTF. CDR3 nucleotide sequence: TGTGCCAGCTCCGGAACAGGGAACTATGGCTACACCTTC.

This sequence joins TRBV5-1 and TRBJ2-3; unclear D gene. The CDR3 is 15 amino acids. Germline-derived CDR1 and CDR2 are SGHRS and YFSETQ. V lost 1 base and J 0 bases, leaving 9 bases between the germline ends. In nucleotides, the CDR3 is TGCGCCAGCAGCTTGACACCCCCTAGCACAGATACGCAGTATTTT. Translation gives CASSLTPPSTDTQYF.

This clone was observed a few times. The rearrangement links TRBV4-1 to TRBJ1-2; perhaps TRBD1 as D (5 bases). CDR1 and CDR2 (germline): MGHRA, YSYEKL. The CDR3 consists of 14 residues. The V end lost 5 bases, the J end lost 3 bases, and 13 bases lay between the germline ends. The CDR3 region has the DNA TGCGCCAGCAGCTACCGGGGGGGAGACTATGGCTACACCTTC. Its protein product is CASSYRGGDYGYTF.

The rearrangement joins TRBV4-1 to TRBJ2-3, with D possibly TRBD2 on 6 matching bases. V was trimmed by 3 bases and J by 2 bases, leaving 15 bases between them. Germline V lookup: CDR1 MGHRA, CDR2 YSYEKL. The CDR3 consists of 16 residues. The CDR3 DNA reads as TGCGCCAGCAGCCACCCATCGCGGGATCCCACAGATACGCAGTATTTT. It encodes CASSHPSRDPTDTQYF.

The chain has TRBV7-9 and TRBJ1-3, with a tentative D call TRBD1 (5 bases). CDR3 size: 15 residues. CDR1 is SEHNR, CDR2 FQNEAQ, per germline (reference sequence). The V gene lost 0 bases and the J gene lost 0 bases, with 6 bases spanning the gap. The CDR3 reads CASSLAGGSGNTIYF. The CDR3, as DNA: TGTGCCAGCAGCTTAGCGGGGGGCTCTGGAAACACCATATATTTT. Filled out from reference TRBV7-9 and TRBJ1-3, the complete variable domain reads DTGVSQNPRHKITKRGQNVTFRCDPISEHNRLYWYRQTLGQGPEFLTYFQNEAQLEKSRLLSDRFSAERPKGSFSTLEIQRTEQGDSAMYLCASSLAGGSGNTIYFGEGSWLTVV.

This chain joins TRBV19 and TRBJ1-5, with 7 bases identical to TRBD1. This CDR3 is built from 19 residues. Trimming cost V 4 bases and J 5 bases; bases outside gene matches: 20. Germline V gene sequence: CDR1 LNHDA, CDR2 SQIVND (reference sequence). The CDR3 here is CASSKRRGDSLFTDQPQHF. The CDR3 nucleotides read TGTGCCAGTAGTAAAAGGAGAGGGGACAGTCTTTTTACTGATCAGCCCCAGCATTTT.

The gene calls are TRBV2 and TRBJ1-5; TRBD1 matches 10 bases. This CDR3 region has 15 residues. Germline loops: CDR1 SNHLY, CDR2 FYNNEI. V lost 5 bases, J lost 3 bases, and 4 bases stayed unmatched. CDR3 region: CASSTGTGVNQPQHF. Here the CDR3 DNA reads TGTGCCAGCAGTACCGGGACAGGGGTCAATCAGCCCCAGCATTTT.

This chain links TRBV19 with TRBJ2-3; 9 positions match TRBD2. Germline V gives CDR1 LNHDA, CDR2 SQIVND (reference sequence). V lost 5 bases, J lost 1 base, and 7 bases stayed unmatched. CDR3 size: 16 residues. The CDR3 DNA reads TGTGCCAGTAGTTTCTATTCTAGCGGGGGCACAGATACGCAGTATTTT. Translation: CASSFYSSGGTDTQYF.

This clone was seen more than once but under ten times. The genes are TRBV6-1 and TRBJ2-1; 14 positions match TRBD2. Germline loops: CDR1 MNHNS, CDR2 SASEGT. Germline trimming cut 4 bases from V and 8 bases from J; bases unmatched to any gene: 4. CDR3 size: 15 residues. The CDR3 DNA reads TGTGCCAGCAGTGCGACTAGCGGGGGGGCCGATGAGCAGTTCTTC. The encoded protein is CASSATSGGADEQFF.

The rearrangement joins TRBV11-3 to TRBJ2-1, with 11 nucleotides matching TRBD1. Losses at the gene ends were 7 bases for V and 3 bases for J; bases not matched to a gene: 11. The CDR3 totals 17 residues. The germline V gene has CDR1 SGHNT and CDR2 YENEEA. CDR3 DNA sequence: TGTGCCAGCATTGCTGGGACAGGGGGATCCTACTACAATGAGCAGTTCTTC. Encoded protein: CASIAGTGGSYYNEQFF. The full variable domain, rest sourced from reference TRBV11-3 and TRBJ2-1, is EAGVVQSPRYKIIEKKQPVAFWCNPISGHNTLYWYLQNLGQGPELLIRYENEEAVDDSQLPKDRFSAERLKGVDSTLKIQPAELGDSAVYLCASIAGTGGSYYNEQFFGPGTRLTVL.

This clone was detected only a few times. The V gene is TRBV6-4, the J gene TRBJ2-7; 9 bases fit TRBD2. Germline lookup yields CDR1 MRHNA and CDR2 SNTAGT. The V segment lost 3 bases and the J segment 0 bases; nucleotides outside the gene matches: 0. This CDR3 region has 14 residues. The CDR3 region has the DNA TGTGCCAGCAGTGAGCGGGGGGGCTCCTACGAGCAGTACTTC. It yields the protein CASSERGGSYEQYF.

The CDR3 here is CASSFRGPGELFF. Written as DNA, the CDR3 is TGTGCCAGCTCCTTCAGGGGACCCGGGGAGCTGTTTTTT. The chain uses TRBV27 and TRBJ2-2; TRBD1 is a possible D gene (6 bases). This CDR3 comprises 13 residues. Germline values: CDR1 MNHEY, CDR2 SMNVEV (reference sequence). Trimming stripped 8 bases from V and 6 bases from J, with 13 bases between.

This clone was seen a few times. V gene TRBV7-9 combines with J gene TRBJ2-7; 9 bases match TRBD1. With V trimmed by 5 bases and J by 0 bases, 8 bases remained unmatched. This CDR3 spans 16 amino acids. Germline loops: CDR1 SEHNR, CDR2 FQNEAQ (reference sequence). CDR3 region: CASSPNPGQGSYEQYF. DNA for the CDR3: TGTGCCAGCAGCCCTAACCCGGGACAGGGCTCCTACGAGCAGTACTTC.

J is TRBJ1-2 and V is TRBV4-2; weak D call: TRBD1 (5 bases). The CDR3 totals 14 residues. V was cut by 1 base and J by 5 bases, with 11 bases left in between. Germline V lookup: CDR1 LGHNA, CDR2 YNFKEQ. CDR3 sequence (DNA): TGTGCCAGCAGCCAAGCCAGGGTGGGGTATGGCTACACCTTC. Translating it yields CASSQARVGYGYTF.

CDR3 coding DNA: TGTGCCACCAGCAGAGCCAGGACAGGAGGAGATACGCAGTATTTT. This sequence encodes CATSRARTGGDTQYF. This rearrangement joins TRBV15 to TRBJ2-3; 7 bases line up with TRBD1. This CDR3 is 15 amino acids long. Germline trimming cut 1 base from V and 5 bases from J; bases unmatched to any gene: 6. The germline gives CDR1 LNHNV, CDR2 YYDKDF (reference sequence).